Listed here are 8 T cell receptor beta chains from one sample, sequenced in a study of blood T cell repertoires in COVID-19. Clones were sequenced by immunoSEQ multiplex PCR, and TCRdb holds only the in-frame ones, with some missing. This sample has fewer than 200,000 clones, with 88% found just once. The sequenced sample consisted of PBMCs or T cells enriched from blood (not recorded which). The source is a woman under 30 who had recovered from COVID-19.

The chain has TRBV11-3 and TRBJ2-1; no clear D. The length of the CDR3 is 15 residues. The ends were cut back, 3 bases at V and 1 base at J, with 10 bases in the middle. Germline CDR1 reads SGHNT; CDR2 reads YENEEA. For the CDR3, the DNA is TGTGCCAGCAGCTTTGGCGGTAGTTCCTACAATGAGCAGTTCTTC. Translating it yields CASSFGGSSYNEQFF. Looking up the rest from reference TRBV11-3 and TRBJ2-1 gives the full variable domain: EAGVVQSPRYKIIEKKQPVAFWCNPISGHNTLYWYLQNLGQGPELLIRYENEEAVDDSQLPKDRFSAERLKGVDSTLKIQPAELGDSAVYLCASSFGGSSYNEQFFGPGTRLTVL.

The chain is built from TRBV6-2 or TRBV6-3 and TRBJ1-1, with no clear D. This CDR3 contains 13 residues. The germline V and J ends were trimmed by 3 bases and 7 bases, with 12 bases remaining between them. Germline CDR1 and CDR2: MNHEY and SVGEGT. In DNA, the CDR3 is TGTGCCAGCAGTTATCGGTGGTTCGATGAAGCTTTCTTT. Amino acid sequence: CASSYRWFDEAFF.

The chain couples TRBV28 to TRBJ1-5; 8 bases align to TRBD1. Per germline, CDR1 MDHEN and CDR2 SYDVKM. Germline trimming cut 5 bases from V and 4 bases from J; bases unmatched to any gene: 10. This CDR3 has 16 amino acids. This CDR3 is CASSPSGTGQNQPQHF. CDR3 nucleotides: TGTGCCAGCAGTCCTTCAGGGACAGGCCAAAATCAGCCCCAGCATTTT.

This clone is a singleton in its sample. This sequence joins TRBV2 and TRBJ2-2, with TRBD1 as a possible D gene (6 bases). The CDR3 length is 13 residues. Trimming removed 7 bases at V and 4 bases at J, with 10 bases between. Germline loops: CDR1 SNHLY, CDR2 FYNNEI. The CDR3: CASMGAGTGELFF. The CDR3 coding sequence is TGTGCCAGCATGGGGGCCGGCACCGGGGAGCTGTTTTTT.

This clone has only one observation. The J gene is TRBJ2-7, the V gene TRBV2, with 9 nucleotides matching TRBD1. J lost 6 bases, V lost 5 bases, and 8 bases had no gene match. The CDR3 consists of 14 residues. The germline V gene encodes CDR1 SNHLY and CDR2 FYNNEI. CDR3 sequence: CASSIRDRAPEQYF. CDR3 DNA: TGTGCCAGCAGTATCCGGGACAGGGCTCCCGAGCAGTACTTC.

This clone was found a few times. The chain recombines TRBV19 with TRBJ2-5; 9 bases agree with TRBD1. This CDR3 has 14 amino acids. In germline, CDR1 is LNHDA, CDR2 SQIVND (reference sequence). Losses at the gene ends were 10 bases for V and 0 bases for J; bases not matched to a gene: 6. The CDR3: CATPGQGHQETQYF. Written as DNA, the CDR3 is TGTGCCACTCCGGGACAGGGACACCAAGAGACCCAGTACTTC.

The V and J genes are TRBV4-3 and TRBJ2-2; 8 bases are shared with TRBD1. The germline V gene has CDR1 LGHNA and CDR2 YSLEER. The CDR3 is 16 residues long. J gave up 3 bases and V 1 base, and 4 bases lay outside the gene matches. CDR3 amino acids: CASSQGQGPYTGELFF. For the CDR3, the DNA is TGCGCCAGCAGCCAAGGACAGGGGCCTTACACCGGGGAGCTGTTTTTT.

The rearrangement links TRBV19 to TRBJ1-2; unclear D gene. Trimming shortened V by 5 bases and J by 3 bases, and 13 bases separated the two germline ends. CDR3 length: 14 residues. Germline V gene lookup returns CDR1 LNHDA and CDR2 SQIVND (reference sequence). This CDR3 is CASSLRPGDYGYTF. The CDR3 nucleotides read TGTGCCAGTAGTCTCAGACCCGGGGACTATGGCTACACCTTC.